This paragraph covers one T cell receptor beta chain sequence. Its specificity is unknown. The sample belongs to a study of cytomegalovirus exposure and HLA in healthy donors. General observations from the study: V- and J-gene trimming in TCR beta was tied to a missense DCLRE1C variant by an analysis performed later. An observed cluster of highly shared sequence variants was recorded as a likely sequencing artifact.

CDR3 length equals 17 residues. CDR1 and CDR2 (germline): SGHAT, FQNNGV. Trimming at V came to 0 bases and at J to 6 bases, leaving 13 bases not matched to a gene. 13 Jbeta primers and 60 Vbeta primers were used for the PCR. Assay: immunoSEQ multiplex PCR; the TCRdb copy retains only in-frame clones and omits some. The sample records approximately 110,000 clones, more than 70% being singletons. The origin of this receptor is a man aged 50 to 60 in good health and CMV-seronegative. The chain has TRBV11-2 and TRBJ2-7, with TRBD2 identical over 8 bases. Input material: PBMCs. The CDR3 reads CASSLERPAAGGSEQYF. CDR3 DNA: TGTGCCAGCAGCTTAGAGCGCCCGGCCGCGGGGGGTTCCGAGCAGTACTTC.